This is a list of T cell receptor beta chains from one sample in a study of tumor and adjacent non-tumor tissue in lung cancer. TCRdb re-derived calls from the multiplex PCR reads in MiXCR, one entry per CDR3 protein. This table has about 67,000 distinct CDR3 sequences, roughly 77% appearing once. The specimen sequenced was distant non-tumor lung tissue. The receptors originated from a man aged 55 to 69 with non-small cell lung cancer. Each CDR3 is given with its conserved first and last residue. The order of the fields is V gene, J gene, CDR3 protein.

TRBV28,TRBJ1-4,CASRSTGIATNEKLFF
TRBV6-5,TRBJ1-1,CARSQTAIGGAEAFF
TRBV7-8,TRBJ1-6,CASSLAEGSRLRF
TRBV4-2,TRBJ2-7,CASSRSGTSGSYEQYF
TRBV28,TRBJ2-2,CASSPSSNTGELCF
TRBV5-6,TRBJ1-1,CASSLVGAHTEAFF
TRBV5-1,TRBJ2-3,CASNLDGTDTQYF
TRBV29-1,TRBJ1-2,CSVGFNTRTGSNYGYTF
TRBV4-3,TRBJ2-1,CASSQNLRGYEQFF
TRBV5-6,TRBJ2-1,CANRGNRNYNEQFF
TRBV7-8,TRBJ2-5,CASSPSPNGWETQYF
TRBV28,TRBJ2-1,CAGASNSSYNEQFF
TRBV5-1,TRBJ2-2,CASRINGRSGKLFF
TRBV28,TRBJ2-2,CASSLERVDTGELFF
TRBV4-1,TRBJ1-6,CASNQIVTCSPLHF
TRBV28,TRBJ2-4,CANSPVGGSGMVAKNIQYF